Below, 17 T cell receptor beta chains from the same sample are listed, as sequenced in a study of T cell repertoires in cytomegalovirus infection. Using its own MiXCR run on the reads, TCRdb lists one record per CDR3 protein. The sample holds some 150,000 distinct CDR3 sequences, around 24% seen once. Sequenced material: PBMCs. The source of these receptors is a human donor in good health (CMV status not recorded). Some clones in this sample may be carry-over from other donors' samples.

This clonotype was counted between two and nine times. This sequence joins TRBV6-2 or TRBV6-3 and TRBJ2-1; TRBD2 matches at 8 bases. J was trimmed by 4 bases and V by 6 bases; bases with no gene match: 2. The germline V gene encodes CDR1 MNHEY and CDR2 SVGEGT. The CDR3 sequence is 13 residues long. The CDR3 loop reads CASRREAYNEQFF. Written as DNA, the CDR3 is TGTGCCAGCAGGCGGGAGGCGTACAATGAGCAGTTCTTC.

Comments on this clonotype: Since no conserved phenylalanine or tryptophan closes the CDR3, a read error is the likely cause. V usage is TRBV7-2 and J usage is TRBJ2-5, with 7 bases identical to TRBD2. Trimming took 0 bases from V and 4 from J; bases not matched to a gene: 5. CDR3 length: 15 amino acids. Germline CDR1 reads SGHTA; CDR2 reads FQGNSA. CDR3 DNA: TGTGCCAGCAGCTTAGCGGGAGGGTTTCGAGAGACCCAGTACTTA. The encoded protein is CASSLAGGFRETQYL.

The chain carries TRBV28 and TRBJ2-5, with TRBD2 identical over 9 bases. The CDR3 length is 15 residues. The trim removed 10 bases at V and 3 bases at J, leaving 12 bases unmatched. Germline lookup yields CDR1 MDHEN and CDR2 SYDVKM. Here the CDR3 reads CATSTVVAGEETQYF. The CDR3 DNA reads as TGTGCCACCTCCACCGTAGTAGCGGGGGAAGAGACCCAGTACTTC.

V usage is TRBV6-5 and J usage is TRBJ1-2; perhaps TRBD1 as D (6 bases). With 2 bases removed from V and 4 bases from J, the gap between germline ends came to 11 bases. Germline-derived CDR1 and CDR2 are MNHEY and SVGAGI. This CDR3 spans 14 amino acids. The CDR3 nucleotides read TGTGCCAGCAGTTACGGGACAAAGACCTATGGCTACACCTTC. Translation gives CASSYGTKTYGYTF.

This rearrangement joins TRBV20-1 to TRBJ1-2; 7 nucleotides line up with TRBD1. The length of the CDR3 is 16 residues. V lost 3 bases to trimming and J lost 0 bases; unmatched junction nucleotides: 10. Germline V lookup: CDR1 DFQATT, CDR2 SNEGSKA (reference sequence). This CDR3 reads CSARPAGGRSNYGYTF. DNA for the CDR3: TGCAGTGCTAGGCCGGCAGGGGGTCGATCTAACTATGGCTACACCTTC.

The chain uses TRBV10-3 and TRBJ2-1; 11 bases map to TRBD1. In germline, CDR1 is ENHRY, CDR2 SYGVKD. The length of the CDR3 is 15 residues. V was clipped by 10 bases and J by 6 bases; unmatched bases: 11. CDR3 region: CATRGDRGYSNEQFF. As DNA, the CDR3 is TGTGCCACAAGGGGGGACAGGGGGTACAGCAATGAGCAGTTCTTC.

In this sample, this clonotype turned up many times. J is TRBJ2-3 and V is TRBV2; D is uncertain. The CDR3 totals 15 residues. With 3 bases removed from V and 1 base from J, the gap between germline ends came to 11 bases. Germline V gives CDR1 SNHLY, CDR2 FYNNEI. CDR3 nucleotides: TGTGCCAGCAGTGACGGCGTGGCCCGCACAGATACGCAGTATTTT. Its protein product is CASSDGVARTDTQYF.

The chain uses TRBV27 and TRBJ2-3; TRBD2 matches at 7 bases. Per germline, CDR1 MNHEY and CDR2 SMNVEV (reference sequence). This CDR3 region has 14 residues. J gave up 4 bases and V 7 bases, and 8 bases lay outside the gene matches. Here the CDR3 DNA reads TGTGCCAGCACAACGGGACTACTCCCAGATACGCAGTATTTT. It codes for CASTTGLLPDTQYF.

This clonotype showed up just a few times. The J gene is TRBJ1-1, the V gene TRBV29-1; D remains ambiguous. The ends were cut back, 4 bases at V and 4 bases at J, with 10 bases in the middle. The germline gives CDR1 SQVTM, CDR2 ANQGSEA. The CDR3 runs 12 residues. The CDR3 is CSVASGSTEAFF. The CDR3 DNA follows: TGCAGCGTTGCTTCGGGGTCCACTGAAGCTTTCTTT.

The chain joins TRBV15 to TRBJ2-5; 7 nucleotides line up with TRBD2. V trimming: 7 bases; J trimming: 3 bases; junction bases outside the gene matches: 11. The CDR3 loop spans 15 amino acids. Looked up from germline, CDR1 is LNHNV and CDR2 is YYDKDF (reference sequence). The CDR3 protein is CATTDPKRGEETQYF. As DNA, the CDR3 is TGTGCCACCACGGATCCGAAACGGGGGGAAGAGACCCAGTACTTC.

CDR3 sequence: CATSRQPLSSSGGASDTQYF. The CDR3 DNA is TGTGCCACCAGCAGACAACCCCTCTCGTCTAGCGGGGGGGCTTCAGATACGCAGTATTTT. J is TRBJ2-3 and V is TRBV15; 12 bases line up with TRBD2. J was trimmed by 4 bases and V by 2 bases; bases with no gene match: 16. CDR3 length: 20 residues. The germline V gene has CDR1 LNHNV and CDR2 YYDKDF (reference sequence).

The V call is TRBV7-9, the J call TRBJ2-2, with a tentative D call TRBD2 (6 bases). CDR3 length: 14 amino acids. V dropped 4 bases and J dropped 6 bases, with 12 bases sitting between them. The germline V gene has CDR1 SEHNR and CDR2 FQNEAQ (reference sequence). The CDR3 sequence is CASSSTGDAGELFF. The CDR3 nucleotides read TGTGCCAGCAGCTCTACGGGGGATGCCGGGGAGCTGTTTTTT.

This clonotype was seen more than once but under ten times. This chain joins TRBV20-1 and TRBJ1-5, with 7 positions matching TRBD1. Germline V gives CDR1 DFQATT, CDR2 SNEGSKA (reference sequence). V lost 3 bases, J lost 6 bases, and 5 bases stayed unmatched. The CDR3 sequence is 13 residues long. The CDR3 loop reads CSASTGASQPQHF. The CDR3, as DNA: TGCAGTGCTAGTACAGGGGCGAGTCAGCCCCAGCATTTT.

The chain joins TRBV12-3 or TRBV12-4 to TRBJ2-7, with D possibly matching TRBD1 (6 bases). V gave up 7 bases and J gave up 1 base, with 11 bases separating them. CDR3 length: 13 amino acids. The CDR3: CASNLQGSYEQYF. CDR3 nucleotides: TGTGCCAGCAACCTACAGGGTTCCTACGAGCAGTACTTC.

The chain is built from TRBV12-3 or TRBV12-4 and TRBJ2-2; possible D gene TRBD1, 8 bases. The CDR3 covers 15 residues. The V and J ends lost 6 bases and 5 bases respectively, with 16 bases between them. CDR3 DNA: TGTGCCAGCAGGGGCGGACAGGGAGGGACCGGGGAGCTGTTTTTT. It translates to CASRGGQGGTGELFF.

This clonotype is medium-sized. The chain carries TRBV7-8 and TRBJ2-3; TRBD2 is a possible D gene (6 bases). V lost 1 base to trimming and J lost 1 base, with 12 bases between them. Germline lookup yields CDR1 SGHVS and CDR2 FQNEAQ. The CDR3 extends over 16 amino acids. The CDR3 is CASSLVPGVRTDTQYF. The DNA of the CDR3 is TGTGCCAGCAGCTTAGTTCCGGGGGTCCGCACAGATACGCAGTATTTT.

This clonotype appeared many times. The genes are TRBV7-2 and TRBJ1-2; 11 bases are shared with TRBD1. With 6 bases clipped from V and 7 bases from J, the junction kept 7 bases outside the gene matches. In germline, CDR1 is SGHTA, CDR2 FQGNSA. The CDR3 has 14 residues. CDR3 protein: CASRGQGAIGGYTF. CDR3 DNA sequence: TGTGCCAGCAGAGGACAGGGGGCGATCGGTGGCTACACCTTC.